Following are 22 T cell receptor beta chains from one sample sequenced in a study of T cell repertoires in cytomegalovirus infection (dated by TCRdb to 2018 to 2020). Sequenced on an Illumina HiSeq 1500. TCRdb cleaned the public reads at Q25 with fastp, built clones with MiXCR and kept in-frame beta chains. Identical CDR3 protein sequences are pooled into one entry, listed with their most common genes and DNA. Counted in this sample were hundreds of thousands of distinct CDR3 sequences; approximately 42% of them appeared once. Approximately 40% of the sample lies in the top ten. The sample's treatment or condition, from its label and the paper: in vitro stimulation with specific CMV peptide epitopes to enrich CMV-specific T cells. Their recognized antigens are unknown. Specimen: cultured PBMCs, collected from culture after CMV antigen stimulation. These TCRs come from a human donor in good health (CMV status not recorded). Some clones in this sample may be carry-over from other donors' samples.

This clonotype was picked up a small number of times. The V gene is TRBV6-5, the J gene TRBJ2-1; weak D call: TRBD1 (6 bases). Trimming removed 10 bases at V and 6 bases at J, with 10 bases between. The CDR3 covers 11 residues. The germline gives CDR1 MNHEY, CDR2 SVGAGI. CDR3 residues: CATLRGNEQFF. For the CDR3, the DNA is TGTGCCACCCTCAGGGGCAATGAGCAGTTCTTC.

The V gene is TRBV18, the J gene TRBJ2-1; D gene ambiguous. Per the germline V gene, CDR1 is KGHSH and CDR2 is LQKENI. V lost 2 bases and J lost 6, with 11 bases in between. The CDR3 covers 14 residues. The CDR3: CASSPARQGNEQFF. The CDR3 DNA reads TGTGCCAGCTCACCAGCCCGGCAAGGCAATGAGCAGTTCTTC.

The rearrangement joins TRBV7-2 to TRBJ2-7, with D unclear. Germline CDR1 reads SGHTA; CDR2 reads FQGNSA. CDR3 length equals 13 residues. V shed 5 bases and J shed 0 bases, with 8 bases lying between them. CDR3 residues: CASSQISSYEQYF. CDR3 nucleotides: TGTGCCAGCAGCCAAATAAGCTCCTACGAGCAGTACTTC.

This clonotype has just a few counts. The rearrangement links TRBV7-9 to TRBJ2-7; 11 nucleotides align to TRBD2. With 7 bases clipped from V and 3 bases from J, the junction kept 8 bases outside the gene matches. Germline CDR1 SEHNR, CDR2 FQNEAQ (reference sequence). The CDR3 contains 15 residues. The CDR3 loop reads CASTELAGVFYEQYF. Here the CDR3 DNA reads TGTGCCAGCACCGAACTAGCGGGAGTTTTCTACGAGCAGTACTTC.

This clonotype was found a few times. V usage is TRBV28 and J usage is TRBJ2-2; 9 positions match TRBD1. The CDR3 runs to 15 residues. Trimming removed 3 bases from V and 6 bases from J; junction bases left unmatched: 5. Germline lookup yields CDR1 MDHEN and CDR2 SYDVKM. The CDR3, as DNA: TGTGCCAGCAGTTTTTGGGACAGGGAGTCCGGGGAGCTGTTTTTT. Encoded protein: CASSFWDRESGELFF.

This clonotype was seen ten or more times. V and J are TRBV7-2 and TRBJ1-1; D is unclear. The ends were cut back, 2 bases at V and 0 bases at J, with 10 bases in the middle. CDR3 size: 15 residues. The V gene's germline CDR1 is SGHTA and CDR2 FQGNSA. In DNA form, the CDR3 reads TGTGCCAGCAGCTTAAGTGTTGCCTTGAACACTGAAGCTTTCTTT. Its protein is CASSLSVALNTEAFF.

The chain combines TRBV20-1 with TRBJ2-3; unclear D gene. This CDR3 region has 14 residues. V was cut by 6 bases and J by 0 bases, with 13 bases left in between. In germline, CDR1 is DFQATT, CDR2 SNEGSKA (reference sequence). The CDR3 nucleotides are TGCAGTGCCTTACAGCTTACTAGCACAGATACGCAGTATTTT. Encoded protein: CSALQLTSTDTQYF.

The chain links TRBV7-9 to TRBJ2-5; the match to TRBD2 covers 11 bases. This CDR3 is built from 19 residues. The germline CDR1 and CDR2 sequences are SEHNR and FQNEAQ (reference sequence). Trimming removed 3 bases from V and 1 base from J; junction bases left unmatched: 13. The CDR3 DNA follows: TGTGCCAGCAGCTTGGGGCGACTAGCGGGGCCCCCCCCCCAAGAGACCCAGTACTTC. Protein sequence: CASSLGRLAGPPPQETQYF.

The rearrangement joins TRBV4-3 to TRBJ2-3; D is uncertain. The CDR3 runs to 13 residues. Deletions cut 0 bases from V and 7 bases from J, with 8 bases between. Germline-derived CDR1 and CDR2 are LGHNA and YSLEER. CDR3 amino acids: CASSQDRLNTQYF. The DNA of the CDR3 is TGCGCCAGCAGCCAAGATCGGCTTAATACGCAGTATTTT.

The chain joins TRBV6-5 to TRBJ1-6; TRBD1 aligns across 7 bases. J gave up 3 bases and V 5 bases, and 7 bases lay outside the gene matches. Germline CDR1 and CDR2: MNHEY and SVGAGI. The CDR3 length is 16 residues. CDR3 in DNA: TGTGCCAGCAGTCACAGGGGTCGCGGCTATAATTCACCCCTCCACTTT. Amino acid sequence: CASSHRGRGYNSPLHF.

The CDR3 DNA reads TGTGCCAGCAGTTACTCGAGGGGGTCGGGGGAGCAGTACTTC. Translating gives CASSYSRGSGEQYF. The chain recombines TRBV6-5 with TRBJ2-7; maybe TRBD1 (6 bases). The CDR3 is made up of 14 amino acids. Germline CDR1 reads MNHEY; CDR2 reads SVGAGI. V was clipped by 0 bases and J by 7 bases, with 13 bases between them.

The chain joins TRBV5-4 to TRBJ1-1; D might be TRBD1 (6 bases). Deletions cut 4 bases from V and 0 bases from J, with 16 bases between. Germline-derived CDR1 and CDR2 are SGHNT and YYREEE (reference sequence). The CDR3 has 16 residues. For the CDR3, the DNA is TGTGCCAGCAGCCCCCTCCCCAGGGGATTGAACACTGAAGCTTTCTTT. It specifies CASSPLPRGLNTEAFF.

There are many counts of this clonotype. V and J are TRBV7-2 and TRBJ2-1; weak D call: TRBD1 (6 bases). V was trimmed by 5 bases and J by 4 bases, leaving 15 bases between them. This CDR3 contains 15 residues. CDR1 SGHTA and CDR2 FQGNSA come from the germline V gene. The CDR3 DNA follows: TGTGCCAGCAGCCCCCCCCCCAGGGGATACAATGAGCAGTTCTTC. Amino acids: CASSPPPRGYNEQFF.

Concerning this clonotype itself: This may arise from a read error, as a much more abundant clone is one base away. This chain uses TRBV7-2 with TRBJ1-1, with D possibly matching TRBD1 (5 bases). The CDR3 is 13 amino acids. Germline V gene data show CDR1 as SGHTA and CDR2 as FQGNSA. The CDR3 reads CASSFAGLTEALF. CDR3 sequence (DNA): TGTGCCAGCAGCTTTGCAGGGCTGACTGAAGCTTTGTTT.

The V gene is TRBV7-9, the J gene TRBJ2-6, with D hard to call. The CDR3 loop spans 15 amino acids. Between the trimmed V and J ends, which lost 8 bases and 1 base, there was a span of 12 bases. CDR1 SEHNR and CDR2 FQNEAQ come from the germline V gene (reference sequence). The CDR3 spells CASLIRRSGANVLTF. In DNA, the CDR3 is TGTGCCAGCCTAATTCGTCGTTCTGGGGCCAACGTCCTGACTTTC.

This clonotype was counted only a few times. Here the CDR3 DNA reads TGTGCCAGCAGTTACGTGTTGGGGCAGGGAGTCGGAGAGACCCAGTACTTC. It yields the protein CASSYVLGQGVGETQYF. The rearrangement links TRBV6-5 to TRBJ2-5; D may correspond to TRBD1 or TRBD2 (5 bases each). The germline V and J ends were trimmed by 2 bases and 4 bases, with 20 bases remaining between them. The CDR3 is 17 amino acids. Germline V lookup: CDR1 MNHEY, CDR2 SVGAGI.

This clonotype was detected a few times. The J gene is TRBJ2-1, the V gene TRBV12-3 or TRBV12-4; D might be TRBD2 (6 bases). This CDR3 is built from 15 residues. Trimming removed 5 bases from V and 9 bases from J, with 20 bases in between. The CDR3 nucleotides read TGTGCCAGCAGTACCCGGAATAGCGGCTCCCCTGAGCAGTTCTTC. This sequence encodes CASSTRNSGSPEQFF.

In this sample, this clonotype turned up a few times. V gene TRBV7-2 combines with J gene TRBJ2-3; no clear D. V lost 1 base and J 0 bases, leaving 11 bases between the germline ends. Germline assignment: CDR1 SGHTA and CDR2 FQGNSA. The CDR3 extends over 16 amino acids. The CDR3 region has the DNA TGTGCCAGCAGCTTAGAGTGGTGGACCAGCACAGATACGCAGTATTTT. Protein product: CASSLEWWTSTDTQYF.

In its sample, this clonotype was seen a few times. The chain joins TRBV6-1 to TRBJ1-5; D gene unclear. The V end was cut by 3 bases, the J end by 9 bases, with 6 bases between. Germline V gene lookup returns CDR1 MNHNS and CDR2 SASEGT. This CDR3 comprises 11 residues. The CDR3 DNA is TGTGCCAGCAGTGAGTCCTCGCCCCAGCATTTT. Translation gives CASSESSPQHF.

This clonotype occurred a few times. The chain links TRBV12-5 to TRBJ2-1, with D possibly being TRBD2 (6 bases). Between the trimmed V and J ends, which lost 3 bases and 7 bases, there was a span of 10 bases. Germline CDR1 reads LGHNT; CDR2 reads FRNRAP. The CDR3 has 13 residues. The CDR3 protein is CASGFPGGNEQFF. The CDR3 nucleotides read TGTGCTAGTGGTTTCCCAGGAGGGAATGAGCAGTTCTTC.

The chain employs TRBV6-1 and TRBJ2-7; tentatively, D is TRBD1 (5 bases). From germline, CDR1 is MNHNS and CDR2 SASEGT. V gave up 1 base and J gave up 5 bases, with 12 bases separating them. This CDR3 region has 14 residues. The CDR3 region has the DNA TGTGCCAGCAGTGAAGTAGAGACAGCCCACGAGCAGTACTTC. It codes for CASSEVETAHEQYF.

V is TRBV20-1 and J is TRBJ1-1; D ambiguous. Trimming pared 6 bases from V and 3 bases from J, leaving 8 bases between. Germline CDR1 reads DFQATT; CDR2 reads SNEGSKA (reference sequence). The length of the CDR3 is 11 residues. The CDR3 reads CSAPGHTEAFF. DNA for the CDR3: TGCAGTGCCCCTGGGCACACTGAAGCTTTCTTT.